This T cell receptor (beta chain) was retrieved from a study of graft-versus-host responses after intestinal transplantation. Profiled with immunoSEQ multiplex PCR; TCRdb holds only in-frame clones, not every one. The repertoire includes some 82,000 clones, around 87% of them detected once, and 8% sits in the top ten. Findings and limits, study-wide: In recipient marrow, GvH clones were found, and some appeared first in ileum or blood.

The CDR3 covers 15 residues. CDR1 and CDR2 (germline): SEHNR, FQNEAQ (reference sequence). The V end was cut by 4 bases, the J end by 2 bases, with 14 bases between. About this clone: Its target is not known.

Sample: unstimulated CD8+ T cells sorted from spleen or lymph node cells, taken before transplant. The source of this sequence is a human donor who was the organ donor for an intestinal transplant. The chain is built from TRBV7-9 and TRBJ1-2; maybe TRBD1 (5 bases). The chain's CDR3 is CASSYATGENYGYTF. In DNA form, the CDR3 reads TGTGCCAGCAGCTACGCCACGGGGGAGAACTATGGCTACACCTTC. Full variable domain (missing parts from reference TRBV7-9 and TRBJ1-2): DTGVSQNPRHKITKRGQNVTFRCDPISEHNRLYWYRQTLGQGPEFLTYFQNEAQLEKSRLLSDRFSAERPKGSFSTLEIQRTEQGDSAMYLCASSYATGENYGYTFGSGTRLTVV.